The following is a T cell receptor beta chain sequence with its context. Its antigen is not identified. Trimming left V 5 bases short and J 13 bases short, with 18 bases between. The germline CDR1 and CDR2 sequences are SEHNR and FQNEAQ (reference sequence). This CDR3 has 14 amino acids. This record belongs to a study of T cells after posttransplantation cyclophosphamide. The naive gate required viable CD3+CD4+ or CD3+CD8+ cells with CCR7+CD45RA+CD45RO-CD95-CD27+CD28+ phenotype. This related bone marrow graft donor gave peripheral blood on the day of marrow donation. Study-wide points: Tissue-infiltrating T cells from skin or gut overlapped little with blood T cells. TRB clonality was highly associated with recipient CMV seropositivity and reactivation. Donor-recipient repertoire similarity was low at 1-2 months, rising over year one.

Sequenced by immunoSEQ multiplex PCR; TCRdb stores in-frame clones only, minus some. Of 25,000 to 40,000 clones listed, more than 85% are singletons. The sequenced sample consisted of naive CD4+ T cells sorted from blood. The source of this sequence is a man under 40 in good health and a related stem cell transplant donor. V is TRBV7-9 and J is TRBJ1-6; D perhaps matches TRBD1 (5 bases). CDR3 nucleotide sequence: TGTGCCAGCAGCGTAGACAGTGTGGCTGCGCCCCTCCACTTT. This encodes CASSVDSVAAPLHF.